Described below is a single TCR beta chain sequence and its context. The data derive from a study of radiotherapy plus CTLA-4 blockade in lung cancer. V lost 0 bases and J lost 5, with 14 bases in between. Germline V gives CDR1 MGHRA, CDR2 YSYEKL. The CDR3 covers 16 residues. This table comes from immunoSEQ multiplex PCR, and its TCRdb copy is limited to in-frame clones, with some not included. The profile shows roughly 30,000 clones, approximately 77% of them singletons. The TCR sequence derives from a human donor with non-small cell lung cancer that progressed on radiotherapy plus ipilimumab. The J gene is TRBJ1-5, the V gene TRBV4-1; the D gene is possibly TRBD1 (6 bases). The sequenced sample was peripheral blood, obtained from a patient treated with radiotherapy plus ipilimumab. The CDR3 bases are TGCGCCAGCAGCCAAGATTCGGGGGCCGTCCATCAGCCCCAGCATTTT. Translating gives CASSQDSGAVHQPQHF.